This entry lists 4 T cell receptor beta chains sequenced from one sample in a study of OX40 agonist ivuxolimab in advanced cancers. Profiled with immunoSEQ multiplex PCR; TCRdb holds only in-frame clones, not every one. This repertoire shows about 56,000 clones, roughly 82% found once; its top ten account for around 3.6%. The sample here was CD4+ or CD8+ T cells sorted from blood, taken in a trial of the OX40 agonist ivuxolimab. Source of these receptors: an adult with an advanced solid tumor such as melanoma, head and neck, liver or kidney cancer.

This rearrangement joins TRBV5-1 to TRBJ2-3, with no clear D. CDR3 size: 15 residues. Deletions cut 1 base from V and 2 bases from J, with 11 bases between. From germline, CDR1 is SGHRS and CDR2 YFSETQ. The CDR3 region has the DNA TGCGCCAGCAGCTTGAGTTGGACGGACACAGATACGCAGTATTTT. Translation gives CASSLSWTDTDTQYF. Full variable domain (outside the CDR3, taken from reference TRBV5-1 and TRBJ2-3): KAGVTQTPRYLIKTRGQQVTLSCSPISGHRSVSWYQQTPGQGLQFLFEYFSETQRNKGNFPGRFSGRQFSNSRSEMNVSTLELGDSALYLCASSLSWTDTDTQYFGPGTRLTVL.

In DNA form, the CDR3 reads TGTGCCAGCAGCCACCGACAGGGCTCCTACGAGCAGTACTTC. Translated: CASSHRQGSYEQYF. The V and J genes are TRBV14 and TRBJ2-7; TRBD1 agrees at 7 bases. The germline CDR1 and CDR2 sequences are SGHDN and FVKESK. The CDR3 extends over 14 amino acids. The trim removed 3 bases at V and 0 bases at J, leaving 2 bases unmatched.

The rearrangement joins TRBV29-1 to TRBJ2-7, with 9 bases lining up with TRBD2. V dropped 5 bases and J dropped 2; count of bases not matched to a gene: 10. The CDR3 runs 15 residues. CDR1 is SQVTM, CDR2 ANQGSEA, per germline. CDR3 DNA: TGCAGCGTTCTTCCATCGACTAGCGGAACCTACGAGCAGTACTTC. Its translation is CSVLPSTSGTYEQYF.

The J gene is TRBJ2-5, the V gene TRBV18; no reliable D call. Germline-derived CDR1 and CDR2 are KGHSH and LQKENI. The CDR3 consists of 16 residues. The ends were cut back, 1 base at V and 4 bases at J, with 16 bases in the middle. CDR3 in DNA: TGTGCCAGCTCACCACGGCAGTCTAAAAAGGGAGAGACCCAGTACTTC. Its translation is CASSPRQSKKGETQYF.